This record concerns one TCR beta chain sequence. The antigen is not known. The sample comes from a study of cytomegalovirus exposure and HLA in healthy donors. Turning to the study itself: Genotyping showed about 80% of 398 donors falling in the Caucasian-associated ancestry cluster.

With 60 Vbeta and 13 Jbeta primers, the PCR was carried out. Sequencing was performed with immunoSEQ multiplex PCR; in TCRdb, only in-frame clones are kept and a portion is missing. Here the sample spans some 130,000 clones, roughly two thirds being singletons. Study results and limitations: The study flagged approximately 180 TCR beta chains as cytomegalovirus-associated.

The CDR3 is 13 residues long. The germline V gene encodes CDR1 SQVTM and CDR2 ANQGSEA. Germline trimming cut 8 bases from V and 0 bases from J; bases unmatched to any gene: 4. The specimen sequenced was PBMCs. The chain couples TRBV29-1 to TRBJ1-1; 9 bases are shared with TRBD1. The receptor comes from a young man in good health and CMV-seropositive. The CDR3 DNA reads as TGCAGCCTCCGGACAGGGGTGAACACTGAAGCTTTCTTT. Amino acids: CSLRTGVNTEAFF. The full variable domain, its missing parts supplied by reference TRBV29-1 and TRBJ1-1, is SAVISQKPSRDICQRGTSLTIQCQVDSQVTMMFWYRQQPGQSLTLIATANQGSEATYESGFVIDKFPISRPNLTFSTLTVSNMSPEDSSIYLCSLRTGVNTEAFFGQGTRLTVV.